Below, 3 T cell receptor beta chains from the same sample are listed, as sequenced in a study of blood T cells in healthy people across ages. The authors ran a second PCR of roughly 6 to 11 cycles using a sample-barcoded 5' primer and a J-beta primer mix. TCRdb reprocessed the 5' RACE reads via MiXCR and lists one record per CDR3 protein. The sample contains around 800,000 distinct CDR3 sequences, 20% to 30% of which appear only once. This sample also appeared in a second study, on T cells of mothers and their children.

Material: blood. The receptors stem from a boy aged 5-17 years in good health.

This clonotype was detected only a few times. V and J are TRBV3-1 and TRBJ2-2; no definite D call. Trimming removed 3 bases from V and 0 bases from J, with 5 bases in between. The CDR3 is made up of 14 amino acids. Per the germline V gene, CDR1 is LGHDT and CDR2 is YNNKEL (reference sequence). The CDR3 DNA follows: TGTGCCAGCAGCCACCCTTCGAACACCGGGGAGCTGTTTTTT. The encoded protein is CASSHPSNTGELFF.

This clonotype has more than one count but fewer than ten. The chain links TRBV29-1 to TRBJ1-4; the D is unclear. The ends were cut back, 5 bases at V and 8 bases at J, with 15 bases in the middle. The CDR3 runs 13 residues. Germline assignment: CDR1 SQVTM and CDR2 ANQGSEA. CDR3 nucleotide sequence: TGCAGCGTTACTCGACGCCTTGGGGAAAAACTGTTTTTT. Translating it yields CSVTRRLGEKLFF.

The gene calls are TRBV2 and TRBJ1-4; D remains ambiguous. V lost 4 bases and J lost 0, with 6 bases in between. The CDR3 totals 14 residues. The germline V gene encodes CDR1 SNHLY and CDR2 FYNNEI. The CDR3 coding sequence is TGTGCCAGCAGTGTGCCTGCAACTAATGAAAAACTGTTTTTT. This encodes CASSVPATNEKLFF.